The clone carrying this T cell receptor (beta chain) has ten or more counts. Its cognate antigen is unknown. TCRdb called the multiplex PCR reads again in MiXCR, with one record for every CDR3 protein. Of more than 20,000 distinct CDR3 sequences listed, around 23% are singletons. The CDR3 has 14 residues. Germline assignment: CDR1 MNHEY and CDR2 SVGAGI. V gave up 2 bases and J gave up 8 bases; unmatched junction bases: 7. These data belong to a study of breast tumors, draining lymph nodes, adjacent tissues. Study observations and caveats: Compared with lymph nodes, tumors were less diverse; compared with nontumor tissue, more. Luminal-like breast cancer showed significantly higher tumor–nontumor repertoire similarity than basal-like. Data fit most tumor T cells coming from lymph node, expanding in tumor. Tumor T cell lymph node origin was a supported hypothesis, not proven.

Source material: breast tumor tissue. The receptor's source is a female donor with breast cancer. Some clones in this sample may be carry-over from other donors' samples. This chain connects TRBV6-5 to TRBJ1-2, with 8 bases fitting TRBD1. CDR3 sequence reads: CASSYTLTGDGYTF. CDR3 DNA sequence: TGTGCCAGCAGTTACACTCTGACAGGGGACGGCTACACCTTC.